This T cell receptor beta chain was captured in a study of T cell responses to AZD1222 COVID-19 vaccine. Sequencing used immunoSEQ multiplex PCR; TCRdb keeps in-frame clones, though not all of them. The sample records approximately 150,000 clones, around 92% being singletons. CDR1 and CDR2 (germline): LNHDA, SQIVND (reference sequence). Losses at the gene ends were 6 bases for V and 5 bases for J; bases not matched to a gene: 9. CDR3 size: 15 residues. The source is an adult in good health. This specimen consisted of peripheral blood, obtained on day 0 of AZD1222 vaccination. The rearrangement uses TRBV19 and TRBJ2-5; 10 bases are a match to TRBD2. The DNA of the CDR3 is TGTGCCAGTAGACCCCTACTTAGCGGGAGGGAGACCCAGTACTTC. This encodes CASRPLLSGRETQYF.